Following are 21 T cell receptor beta chains from one sample sequenced in a study of T cells during gluten challenge in celiac disease. Lineage-negative, tetramer-binding CD3+ CD4+ cells lacking CD45RA and CD62L but expressing integrin beta7 were gated. TCRdb analysed the 5' RACE reads with MiXCR anew, one entry per CDR3 protein. The sample has approximately 100 distinct CDR3 sequences, more than 20% seen once. The sequencing used gluten-specific CD4+ T cells sorted from blood using tetramers, collected at baseline or on day 6, 14 or 28 of gluten challenge (not recorded which). These receptors were obtained from a female donor with celiac disease.

The V and J genes are TRBV4-2 and TRBJ1-3; D might be TRBD1 (6 bases). The V end was cut by 4 bases, the J end by 0 bases, with 19 bases between. Germline V gene data show CDR1 as LGHNA and CDR2 as YNFKEQ. The CDR3 loop spans 18 amino acids. Here the CDR3 DNA reads TGTGCCAGCAGCCCGACGGGACATGGAATGAGCTCTGGAAACACCATATATTTT. Translating gives CASSPTGHGMSSGNTIYF.

This clonotype is large within its sample. The chain couples TRBV7-2 to TRBJ1-6; D is undetermined. From germline, CDR1 is SGHTA and CDR2 FQGNSA. The CDR3 extends over 14 amino acids. V lost 2 bases and J 8 bases, leaving 10 bases between the germline ends. The CDR3 loop is CASSLYGVDSPLHF. CDR3 sequence (DNA): TGTGCCAGCAGCTTATATGGGGTTGATTCACCCCTCCACTTT.

In its sample, this clonotype ranks as large (0.1 to 1%). The V and J genes are TRBV5-6 and TRBJ2-2, with D hard to call. Germline loops: CDR1 SGHDT, CDR2 YYEEEE. The CDR3 has 13 amino acids. The V and J ends lost 2 bases and 7 bases respectively, with 9 bases between them. CDR3 coding DNA: TGTGCCAGCAGCTTTGGTGTTAGCGGGGAGCTGTTTTTT. It translates to CASSFGVSGELFF.

This clonotype is large in the sample. The chain has TRBV6-2 or TRBV6-3 and TRBJ1-5; no reliable D call. V was shortened by 6 bases and J by 5 bases, with 8 bases between the two germline ends. This CDR3 contains 12 residues. Germline V lookup: CDR1 MNHEY, CDR2 SVGEGT. CDR3 DNA: TGTGCCAGCAGGAGGTGGGATCAGCCCCAGCATTTT. It is translated as CASRRWDQPQHF.

This clonotype is medium-sized (0.01 to 0.1%). The genes are TRBV16 and TRBJ1-1; perhaps TRBD1 as D (5 bases). Trimming pared 0 bases from V and 5 bases from J, leaving 10 bases between. The CDR3 is made up of 14 amino acids. CDR1 KGHSY and CDR2 FQNENV come from the germline V gene. CDR3 sequence: CASSQSGGETEAFF. The CDR3 DNA is TGTGCCAGCAGCCAATCGGGGGGAGAAACTGAAGCTTTCTTT.

This clonotype is labeled hyperexpanded (1% or more). V gene TRBV4-2 combines with J gene TRBJ2-7; 10 nucleotides align to TRBD2. CDR3 length equals 16 residues. V lost 0 bases, J lost 7 bases, and 9 bases stayed unmatched. Germline lookup yields CDR1 LGHNA and CDR2 YNFKEQ. This chain's CDR3 is CASSQDFERGGREQYF. The CDR3 region has the DNA TGTGCCAGCAGCCAAGATTTCGAGCGGGGGGGCCGGGAGCAGTACTTC.

This clonotype was counted only a few times. The chain recombines TRBV7-2 with TRBJ2-3; D remains unclear. Germline CDR1 SGHTA, CDR2 FQGNSA. The CDR3 totals 10 residues. Trimming shortened V by 5 bases and J by 3 bases, and 0 bases separated the two germline ends. The CDR3 protein is CASSTDTQYF. CDR3 bases: TGTGCCAGCAGCACAGATACGCAGTATTTT.

This clonotype counts as hyperexpanded. The chain has TRBV29-1 and TRBJ2-5; 7 nucleotides line up with TRBD2. The length of the CDR3 is 12 residues. The germline gives CDR1 SQVTM, CDR2 ANQGSEA. V was clipped by 7 bases and J by 7 bases; unmatched bases: 9. This CDR3 is CSGGGWEGTQYF. CDR3 DNA sequence: TGCAGCGGGGGCGGCTGGGAGGGGACCCAGTACTTC.

This clonotype is medium-sized within its sample. This CDR3 reads CSAPVLPGVWDYGYTF. CDR3 sequence (DNA): TGCAGTGCCCCTGTCTTACCAGGGGTCTGGGACTATGGCTACACCTTC. The chain employs TRBV20-1 and TRBJ1-2; a possible D gene is TRBD1 (6 bases). In germline, CDR1 is DFQATT, CDR2 SNEGSKA (reference sequence). CDR3 length equals 16 residues. The germline V and J ends were trimmed by 6 bases and 3 bases, with 23 bases remaining between them.

Sample share makes this clonotype large. V is TRBV7-6 and J is TRBJ2-3; TRBD2 might be the D (7 bases). Germline CDR1 is SGHVS and CDR2 is FNYEAQ. This CDR3 region has 16 residues. Trimming left V 0 bases short and J 1 base short, with 11 bases between. The CDR3 protein is CASSLASGGGTDTQYF. CDR3 bases: TGTGCCAGCAGCTTAGCTTCGGGGGGCGGCACAGATACGCAGTATTTT.

This chain joins TRBV4-2 and TRBJ2-7; 7 nucleotides agree with TRBD2. The junction had 3 bases not matched to a gene; V was cut back by 4 bases and J by 0 bases. CDR1 is LGHNA and CDR2 is YNFKEQ in the germline V gene. The CDR3 covers 14 residues. CDR3 loop: CASSRGGGSYEQYF. The CDR3 DNA reads TGTGCCAGCAGCCGGGGGGGGGGCTCCTACGAGCAGTACTTC.

Judged by abundance, this clonotype is large. The chain links TRBV24-1 to TRBJ1-5, with a possible D match to TRBD1 (5 bases). CDR3 size: 15 residues. Germline values: CDR1 KGHDR, CDR2 SFDVKD. The V gene lost 12 bases and the J gene lost 4 bases, with 21 bases spanning the gap. The CDR3 sequence: CADKLYVEGNQPQHF. The CDR3 DNA reads TGTGCCGACAAACTGTATGTTGAGGGGAATCAGCCCCAGCATTTT.

This clonotype is hyperexpanded. This chain connects TRBV7-6 to TRBJ2-3; no clear D gene. The germline V gene has CDR1 SGHVS and CDR2 FNYEAQ. The CDR3 totals 14 residues. Deletions cut 3 bases from V and 0 bases from J, with 7 bases between. The CDR3 spells CASSFSPSTDTQYF. The CDR3 DNA follows: TGTGCCAGCAGCTTCTCGCCCAGCACAGATACGCAGTATTTT. Using reference TRBV7-6 and TRBJ2-3 for the parts outside the CDR3, the full variable domain is GAGVSQSPRYKVTKRGQDVALRCDPISGHVSLYWYRQALGQGPEFLTYFNYEAQQDKSGLPNDRFSAERPEGSISTLTIQRTEQRDSAMYRCASSFSPSTDTQYFGPGTRLTVL.

In its sample, this clonotype ranks as medium-sized. The rearrangement links TRBV6-5 to TRBJ1-4; no clear D gene. The germline V gene encodes CDR1 MNHEY and CDR2 SVGAGI. The CDR3 has 15 amino acids. V lost 4 bases, J lost 4 bases, and 13 bases lay in between. This CDR3 is CASSSIGVYNEKLFF. The CDR3 DNA reads TGTGCCAGCAGTTCGATTGGGGTTTATAATGAAAAACTGTTTTTT.

By share of the sample, this clonotype is large. V is TRBV19 and J is TRBJ2-1; D ambiguous. This CDR3 spans 13 amino acids. Trimming stripped 1 base from V and 5 bases from J, with 6 bases between. Germline assignment: CDR1 LNHDA and CDR2 SQIVND (reference sequence). Here the CDR3 DNA reads TGTGCCAGTAGTATAGGTTATGACAATGAGCAGTTCTTC. This sequence encodes CASSIGYDNEQFF.

The chain combines TRBV7-2 with TRBJ2-4; 7 bases agree with TRBD2. Germline V gives CDR1 SGHTA, CDR2 FQGNSA. The CDR3 totals 15 residues. J lost 5 bases, V lost 3 bases, and 7 bases had no gene match. CDR3 loop: CASSLRVGGENIQYF. The CDR3 DNA follows: TGTGCCAGCAGCTTGAGGGTGGGGGGGGAAAACATTCAGTACTTC.

By sample fraction, this clonotype is large (0.1 to 1%). V and J are TRBV4-3 and TRBJ2-7; D remains unclear. V lost 0 bases, J lost 5 bases, and 14 bases lay in between. This CDR3 region has 15 residues. The germline V gene has CDR1 LGHNA and CDR2 YSLEER. The CDR3 nucleotides read TGCGCCAGCAGCCAAGATGCAGGCAGAGGCGACGAGCAGTACTTC. Protein product: CASSQDAGRGDEQYF.

Relative to its sample, this clonotype is large. The chain combines TRBV2 with TRBJ2-2, with unresolved D. The CDR3 loop spans 11 amino acids. Germline assignment: CDR1 SNHLY and CDR2 FYNNEI. Trimming removed 6 bases from V and 4 bases from J, with 3 bases in between. The CDR3 loop reads CASSPTGELFF. The CDR3 nucleotides are TGTGCCAGCAGCCCCACCGGGGAGCTGTTTTTT.

The rearrangement uses TRBV29-1 and TRBJ2-5; D is perhaps TRBD1 or TRBD2 (5 bases each). This CDR3 is 11 amino acids long. The V and J ends lost 7 bases and 7 bases respectively, with 13 bases between them. Looked up from germline, CDR1 is SQVTM and CDR2 is ANQGSEA. The CDR3 DNA is TGCAGCGGGGGCGGCGAGGGGACCCAGTACTTC. Translating it yields CSGGGEGTQYF.

This clonotype is large in the sample. V gene TRBV5-6 combines with J gene TRBJ2-7; D not certain. This CDR3 has 15 amino acids. CDR1 and CDR2 (germline): SGHDT, YYEEEE. Trimming cost V 0 bases and J 4 bases, with 14 bases left between them. The CDR3 loop reads CASSLGPPVGYEQYF. In nucleotides, the CDR3 is TGTGCCAGCAGCTTGGGACCGCCGGTTGGGTACGAGCAGTACTTC. Full variable domain (rest looked up from reference TRBV5-6 and TRBJ2-7): DAGVTQSPTHLIKTRGQQVTLRCSPKSGHDTVSWYQQALGQGPQFIFQYYEEEERQRGNFPDRFSGHQFPNYSSELNVNALLLGDSALYLCASSLGPPVGYEQYFGPGTRLTVT.

This clonotype is large (0.1 to 1%) in the sample. The chain has TRBV6-2 or TRBV6-3 and TRBJ1-5; D not resolved. The ends were cut back, 6 bases at V and 5 bases at J, with 8 bases in the middle. The CDR3 is 12 residues long. From germline, CDR1 is MNHEY and CDR2 SVGEGT. CDR3 residues: CASRKWDQPQHF. The CDR3 DNA reads as TGTGCCAGCAGGAAGTGGGATCAGCCCCAGCATTTT.